A single sample gave rise to the 26 T cell receptor beta chains below, sequenced in a study of cytomegalovirus exposure and HLA in healthy donors. The table came from immunoSEQ multiplex PCR; TCRdb's copy has only in-frame clones and leaves some out. The table lists about 220,000 clones, around 87% of them singletons. Sequenced material: PBMCs. The receptor set was obtained from a man younger than 30 in good health and CMV-seronegative.

The chain is built from TRBV2 and TRBJ1-1; D is ambiguous. The CDR3 spans 13 residues. The germline V gene encodes CDR1 SNHLY and CDR2 FYNNEI. V lost 10 bases and J 4 bases, leaving 16 bases between the germline ends. CDR3 in DNA: TGTGCCACCGAGGAATTAGGGAGCACTGAAGCTTTCTTT. Amino acids: CATEELGSTEAFF.

V gene TRBV15 combines with J gene TRBJ1-5, with unresolved D. Germline loops: CDR1 LNHNV, CDR2 YYDKDF (reference sequence). The CDR3 runs 15 residues. V lost 2 bases, J lost 0 bases, and 8 bases lay in between. CDR3 sequence: CATSRIAISNQPQHF. The CDR3 nucleotides read TGTGCCACCAGCAGAATCGCGATTAGCAATCAGCCCCAGCATTTT.

The J gene is TRBJ2-1, the V gene TRBV18; 11 bases are a match to TRBD2. The CDR3 is 15 residues long. J gave up 4 bases and V 3 bases, and 2 bases lay outside the gene matches. CDR1 KGHSH and CDR2 LQKENI come from the germline V gene. CDR3 sequence reads: CASSPGLAGYNEQFF. In nucleotides, the CDR3 is TGTGCCAGCTCACCCGGACTAGCGGGTTACAATGAGCAGTTCTTC.

This clone was seen once. The genes are TRBV5-5 and TRBJ2-2; TRBD1 might be the D (5 bases). The germline V gene has CDR1 SGHKS and CDR2 YYEKEE (reference sequence). This CDR3 has 17 residues. V was trimmed by 0 bases and J by 2 bases, leaving 14 bases between them. CDR3 coding DNA: TGTGCCAGCAGCTTGGCCCCAGGGTCACCCAACACCGGGGAGCTGTTTTTT. It codes for CASSLAPGSPNTGELFF.

V is TRBV2 and J is TRBJ2-5, with 7 nucleotides matching TRBD2. The germline gives CDR1 SNHLY, CDR2 FYNNEI. After removal of 3 bases from V and 4 bases from J, the junction contained 8 bases not matched to a gene. The CDR3 covers 15 residues. In DNA, the CDR3 is TGTGCCAGCAGTGACAGAGCGGGGCGGGGAGAGACCCAGTACTTC. Encoded protein: CASSDRAGRGETQYF.

The chain links TRBV4-3 to TRBJ2-7; a possible D gene is TRBD2 (5 bases). This CDR3 contains 15 residues. CDR1 is LGHNA, CDR2 YSLEER, per germline. The V and J ends lost 0 bases and 4 bases respectively, with 13 bases between them. The CDR3 bases are TGCGCCAGCAGCCAAGATGTATCGGGGTCATACGAGCAGTACTTC. Translation gives CASSQDVSGSYEQYF.

Concerning this clone itself: Other DNA sequences in the same sample also yield this CDR3. The V gene is TRBV9, the J gene TRBJ2-1; TRBD2 aligns across 15 bases. Looked up from germline, CDR1 is SGDLS and CDR2 is YYNGEE. The length of the CDR3 is 18 residues. V trimming: 0 bases; J trimming: 1 base; junction bases outside the gene matches: 2. The CDR3 here is CASSVEGLAGGSYNEQFF. In DNA form, the CDR3 reads TGTGCCAGCAGCGTAGAGGGACTAGCGGGGGGTTCCTACAATGAGCAGTTCTTC.

The rearrangement uses TRBV7-8 and TRBJ2-5, with D maybe TRBD1 (5 bases). V lost 3 bases and J 5 bases, leaving 16 bases between the germline ends. The CDR3 is made up of 15 amino acids. The germline V gene has CDR1 SGHVS and CDR2 FQNEAQ. This CDR3 reads CASSLGQGLIETQYF. The CDR3 DNA follows: TGTGCCAGCAGCTTGGGTCAGGGCCTCATCGAGACCCAGTACTTC.

The CDR3 nucleotides are TGTGCCAGCAGCTCAGCGGGACAGGGTCCAGGAAACACCATATATTTT. Translation: CASSSAGQGPGNTIYF. This chain joins TRBV27 and TRBJ1-3; 9 bases align to TRBD1. The germline V gene encodes CDR1 MNHEY and CDR2 SMNVEV (reference sequence). The CDR3 sequence is 16 residues long. J lost 4 bases, V lost 6 bases, and 10 bases had no gene match.

V gene TRBV6-5 combines with J gene TRBJ2-7; 9 positions match TRBD1. Germline-derived CDR1 and CDR2 are MNHEY and SVGAGI. This CDR3 has 15 amino acids. With 6 bases clipped from V and 3 bases from J, the junction kept 9 bases outside the gene matches. CDR3 DNA sequence: TGTGCCAGCAGACGTGACAGGGGGGATCACTACGAGCAGTACTTC. Protein: CASRRDRGDHYEQYF.

The chain uses TRBV5-1 and TRBJ2-3; D ambiguous. Germline V gene data show CDR1 as SGHRS and CDR2 as YFSETQ. This CDR3 is 14 amino acids long. Trimming took off 0 bases at V and 9 bases at J, with 14 bases between the two ends. The CDR3 region is CASSLDSSDWTQYF. CDR3 sequence (DNA): TGCGCCAGCAGCTTGGACAGTTCGGATTGGACGCAGTATTTT.

The sample holds one count of this clone. The chain combines TRBV28 with TRBJ1-2; perhaps TRBD1 as D (5 bases). There are 15 residues in the CDR3. Germline CDR1 MDHEN, CDR2 SYDVKM. V was cut by 1 base and J by 2 bases, with 11 bases left in between. The CDR3 sequence is CASSLFQGVNYGYTF. DNA for the CDR3: TGTGCCAGCAGTTTATTCCAGGGTGTGAACTATGGCTACACCTTC.

V usage is TRBV7-6 and J usage is TRBJ2-7, with TRBD1 as a possible D gene (6 bases). V lost 5 bases to trimming and J lost 1 base, with 12 bases between them. The CDR3 is 14 residues long. Germline assignment: CDR1 SGHVS and CDR2 FNYEAQ. The CDR3 DNA is TGTGCCAGCAGCGCACGGACAGCTTCCTACGAGCAGTACTTC. Translation: CASSARTASYEQYF.

This clone is a singleton in its sample. The V and J genes are TRBV10-1 and TRBJ2-7; D is unresolved. The length of the CDR3 is 13 residues. Trimming took 3 bases from V and 7 from J, leaving 13 bases between them. Per germline, CDR1 WNHNN and CDR2 SYGVQD (reference sequence). In nucleotides, the CDR3 is TGCGCCAGCAGTGAAACATCACGGCGGGAGCAGTACTTC. Translating it yields CASSETSRREQYF.

This clone was counted between two and nine times. This chain links TRBV4-3 with TRBJ2-1; 12 nucleotides line up with TRBD2. Germline CDR1 is LGHNA and CDR2 is YSLEER. This CDR3 comprises 17 residues. J lost 7 bases, V lost 0 bases, and 7 bases had no gene match. The CDR3 here is CASSQDLASGGANEQFF. Written as DNA, the CDR3 is TGCGCCAGCAGCCAAGATTTGGCTAGCGGGGGGGCTAATGAGCAGTTCTTC.

The chain is built from TRBV29-1 and TRBJ2-3, with no clear D. V was cut by 6 bases and J by 8 bases, with 9 bases left in between. Germline lookup yields CDR1 SQVTM and CDR2 ANQGSEA. The CDR3 sequence is 10 residues long. CDR3 DNA: TGCAGCGTCTCAGTTGGTACGCAGTATTTT. It translates to CSVSVGTQYF.

V usage is TRBV19 and J usage is TRBJ1-5; 9 bases align to TRBD1. The CDR3 is 17 amino acids. CDR1 LNHDA and CDR2 SQIVND come from the germline V gene (reference sequence). The ends lost 4 bases at V and 4 bases at J; junction bases unmatched: 11. CDR3 sequence reads: CASSTLQGANRNQPQHF. CDR3 sequence (DNA): TGTGCCAGTAGTACCCTACAGGGGGCGAATAGGAATCAGCCCCAGCATTTT.

This clone came up a few times. The chain carries TRBV6-5 and TRBJ1-4; 7 nucleotides line up with TRBD1. After removal of 7 bases from V and 5 bases from J, the junction contained 10 bases not matched to a gene. This CDR3 has 15 residues. Germline V gene lookup returns CDR1 MNHEY and CDR2 SVGAGI. The CDR3 sequence: CASTRTGAGNEKLFF. DNA for the CDR3: TGTGCCAGCACAAGAACAGGGGCCGGGAATGAAAAACTGTTTTTT.

The V call is TRBV2, the J call TRBJ2-3; TRBD1 might be the D (5 bases). Deletions cut 2 bases from V and 0 bases from J, with 12 bases between. This CDR3 is 16 amino acids long. The germline CDR1 and CDR2 sequences are SNHLY and FYNNEI. The CDR3 here is CASSEWGRASTDTQYF. CDR3 nucleotides: TGTGCCAGCAGTGAATGGGGCAGGGCTAGCACAGATACGCAGTATTTT. The variable domain in full, with the rest retrieved from reference TRBV2 and TRBJ2-3, is EPEVTQTPSHQVTQMGQEVILRCVPISNHLYFYWYRQILGQKVEFLVSFYNNEISEKSEIFDDQFSVERPDGSNFTLKIRSTKLEDSAMYFCASSEWGRASTDTQYFGPGTRLTVL.

This chain uses TRBV7-2 with TRBJ2-7; the match to TRBD2 covers 9 bases. The CDR3 length is 13 residues. CDR1 and CDR2 (germline): SGHTA, FQGNSA. After removal of 8 bases from V and 2 bases from J, the junction contained 4 bases not matched to a gene. The CDR3 DNA is TGTGCCAGCGGGCGCGGGGGGGCCTACGAGCAGTACTTC. Protein product: CASGRGGAYEQYF.

The genes are TRBV7-9 and TRBJ2-7; possibly TRBD2 for D (6 bases). The CDR3 is made up of 15 amino acids. Germline CDR1 reads SEHNR; CDR2 reads FQNEAQ (reference sequence). Trimming left V 0 bases short and J 2 bases short, with 11 bases between. In nucleotides, the CDR3 is TGTGCCAGCAGCTTAGCGTCGGGGGTGACCTACGAGCAGTACTTC. Amino acid sequence: CASSLASGVTYEQYF. Based on the CDR3 plus reference TRBV7-9 and TRBJ2-7, the full variable domain is DTGVSQNPRHKITKRGQNVTFRCDPISEHNRLYWYRQTLGQGPEFLTYFQNEAQLEKSRLLSDRFSAERPKGSFSTLEIQRTEQGDSAMYLCASSLASGVTYEQYFGPGTRLTVT.

J is TRBJ1-1 and V is TRBV6-1; D call uncertain. Trimming took off 8 bases at V and 5 bases at J, with 15 bases between the two ends. CDR1 is MNHNS, CDR2 SASEGT, per germline. There are 13 residues in the CDR3. CDR3 amino acids: CASGSGFETEAFF. The CDR3 DNA sequence: TGTGCCAGCGGAAGCGGGTTCGAAACTGAAGCTTTCTTT.

This clone was recorded once. The rearrangement links TRBV27 to TRBJ1-5, with 9 bases aligning to TRBD1. There are 14 residues in the CDR3. The V segment lost 5 bases and the J segment 5 bases; nucleotides outside the gene matches: 4. Germline loops: CDR1 MNHEY, CDR2 SMNVEV (reference sequence). The CDR3 reads CASSPGQGHQPQHF. In DNA, the CDR3 is TGTGCCAGCAGTCCGGGACAGGGTCATCAGCCCCAGCATTTT.

This clone was observed a single time. As DNA, the CDR3 is TGTGCCAGCAGTTTTCTTCAGGAAAACATTCAGTACTTC. This codes for CASSFLQENIQYF. This chain links TRBV27 with TRBJ2-4; D not resolved. From germline, CDR1 is MNHEY and CDR2 SMNVEV (reference sequence). V lost 3 bases to trimming and J lost 5 bases, with 8 bases between them. CDR3 size: 13 residues.

The V and J genes are TRBV14 and TRBJ2-1; D is ambiguous. Germline V lookup: CDR1 SGHDN, CDR2 FVKESK. The CDR3 contains 16 residues. V lost 0 bases and J lost 5, with 14 bases in between. The DNA for the CDR3 is TGTGCCAGCAGCCAAGAAAGCCCTTTTATGAACAATGAGCAGTTCTTC. Residues: CASSQESPFMNNEQFF.

The gene calls are TRBV7-3 and TRBJ2-5; TRBD2 is a possible D gene (5 bases). The CDR3 runs 13 residues. Looked up from germline, CDR1 is SGHTA and CDR2 is FQGTGA. V lost 5 bases, J lost 4 bases, and 11 bases lay in between. Here the CDR3 reads CASSTTLGETQYF. In DNA form, the CDR3 reads TGTGCCAGCAGCACTACACTAGGAGAGACCCAGTACTTC.